This T cell receptor beta chain was profiled in a study of T cell responses to AZD1222 COVID-19 vaccine (dated by TCRdb to the early 2020s). A note on the overall study: AZD1222 recipients whose second dose came at about 4 weeks and those whose second dose came at about 12 weeks were combined into one group, since spike-specific TCR depth and breadth did not differ between the two schedules. Trial participants were enrolled by age into 18-55, 56-69 and 70-plus year subgroups, with about 150, 28 and 57 TCR-sequenced participants respectively. A total of approximately 240 trial participants underwent TCR sequencing, of whom around 210 had received two doses of AZD1222 and approximately 26 had received two doses of the MenACWY control vaccine. Results and caveats for the whole study, not just this receptor: After two AZD1222 doses, spike-specific TCR breadth and depth were significantly higher than at day 0 and than in MenACWY recipients. The vaccine-associated CD4 TCRs covered the entire spike protein, and the dominant responses fell in regions 160-218 and 743-854. Conclusions about previously exposed vaccinees are limited, since just a handful of AZD1222 recipients were seropositive for SARS-CoV-2 at baseline. Nearly half of unique spike-specific TCRs reportedly recognized epitopes outside regions mutated in the B.1.351 and B.1.1.7 variants. In the small 56-69-year group, the increase in depth fell short of significance, most likely because of low power. Participants were mostly white British, with more females than males. The authors suggested clonal diversity may have been underestimated. Because no samples from the day 14 peak response were available, repertoires could be characterized only after the peak T cell response.

In the case of this clone: Its antigen is currently not known. Base qualities are not provided; no much larger clone lies one nucleotide away.

The CDR3 regions of human TCRbeta chains were subjected to immunosequencing. On the study's bioinformatics: Repertoire TCRs were checked for matches against a reference library of SARS-CoV-2-specific TCRs that had been generated using the MIRA antigen-specificity platform. Breadth was defined as the fraction of unique TCRs that were SARS-CoV-2-associated. Depth was defined as the fraction of total T cells that were SARS-CoV-2-associated. Using the MIRA data, each spike-specific TCR was assigned both to the spike region to which the TCR was reactive and to a CD4 or CD8 class. Log10-transformed breadth and depth values were compared by one-way ANOVA with Sidak's multiple comparisons tests. TCRdb provides this immuneACCESS table in a form limited to in-frame rearrangements. Some clones are lacking; in checked studies, under half of them reflect an unresolved V gene, and why the rest are absent is not known. D and trimming were read from the DNA, whereas the V and J calls and clone size are those reported in that table. The sample table lists some 83,000 clones, 75% to 90% of them with a count of one. The ten largest clonotypes hold 4.5% to 6% of the sample.

What the time point label conveys for this sample: baseline before first vaccination. Vaccinee samples were obtained from the UK trials COV001 and COV002, which included a single-blind randomized controlled phase 2/3 trial of AZD1222 (ChAdOx1 nCoV-19) in healthy adults. For TCRbeta chain sequencing, PBMC samples were collected from trial participants at day 0 and at day 28 after the second dose. Relative to germline, V is 6 bases shorter and J is 8 bases shorter, with 14 bases between their ends. The CDR3 sequence holds 12 residues, the cysteine and phenylalanine included. Of all the DNA, just the CDR3 is kept, 36 bases in frame from base 1. For CDR1 and CDR2, the germline V gene (reference sequence) lists SGHAT and FQDESV.

This receptor was identified in an adult in good health. Rearrangement joined TRBV11-1 to TRBJ2-7, with a tentative D gene TRBD2 over 5 matching bases. The sample was peripheral blood, taken on day 0 of AZD1222 vaccination. The CDR3: CASRHRDLKQYF. The nucleotide sequence reads TGTGCCAGCAGGCACCGGGATTTGAAGCAGTACTTC.